The subject of this entry is one T cell receptor beta chain. The clone's antigen remains unknown. No much larger clone exists at a distance of one base, and base qualities are not known. Taken from cysteine to phenylalanine, the CDR3 has 18 residues. Only the CDR3 DNA is retained, 54 bases long and in frame from the first base. The germline V gene specifies LGHNT as CDR1 and FRNRAP as CDR2. V drops 6 bases and J drops 0 bases, leaving 23 bases in between. The immunoSEQ Assay was used to immunosequence TCRbeta CDR3 regions from genomic DNA. Prior to high-throughput sequencing, genomic DNA was amplified by bias-controlled multiplex PCR. The study's own analysis went as follows. To quantify the absolute abundance of each unique TCRbeta CDR3 region, the sequences were collapsed and filtered. Clonality, defined as 1 minus Pielou's evenness, was calculated using productive rearrangements only. A previously published method was used to identify clones whose frequencies were significantly greater in on-treatment samples than in baseline samples. In TCRdb, the immuneACCESS table is reduced to in-frame sequences with V and J assigned. These tables do not hold every clone; where another copy was compared, an unresolved V gene accounts for under half, and the others remain unexplained. That table supplies the V and J calls and clone size; D and trimming were determined from the DNA. Across this sample there are approximately 14,000 clones, with about three quarters seen only once. About 32% of the sample goes to the ten largest clones.

The sample's treatment or condition label is to be understood as: randomized to nivolumab then ipilimumab (arm A) or the reverse (arm B). No trial patient had received prior DNA-damaging chemotherapy. Live CD3+CD8+ cells negative for CD19 and CD56 were sorted from thawed PBMCs on a FACS Aria II flow cytometer. Samples came from patients with melanoma in CheckMate 064, a randomized, open-label phase II trial of sequential checkpoint blockade. Peripheral blood mononuclear cells were obtained through leukapheresis, purified using Ficoll-Paque, and frozen in human serum containing approximately 10% DMSO. Immediately after sorting, the purity of sorted blood CD3+CD8+ cells was verified to be >95%, after which DNA was extracted. The data were obtained in a study of sequential checkpoint blockade in melanoma (dated by TCRdb to between 2018 and 2020). Looking at the study overall: In a 1:1 randomization, patients received either first-line nivolumab then ipilimumab (arm A) or ipilimumab then nivolumab (arm B). Maintenance nivolumab was given following each of the two trial sequences.

Study-wide findings and limitations: Validation of the response-prediction model combining TCR metrics and mutation burden is needed in larger, independent patient cohorts.

The TCR was taken from a human donor with melanoma. The chain is made from TRBV12-5 and TRBJ1-2; a weak D assignment points to TRBD1 (6 bases agree). The source was CD8+ T cells sorted from blood (inferred from file names), collected from a patient given nivolumab and ipilimumab in sequence. The CDR3 reads CASGPMDRDTSTNYGYTF. The nucleotide sequence is given as TGTGCTAGTGGCCCGATGGACAGAGACACTTCGACTAACTATGGCTACACCTTC.